Listed here is a single TCR beta chain. The data are from a study of blood T cell repertoires in COVID-19. At the level of the study: The samples span acute and convalescent COVID-19 from the United States, Italy and Spain. PBMCs, B-cell-depleted T cells, or T cells were the source of the cDNA or gDNA that made up the material.

Per the authors' pipeline: It was from reference gene primer amplification that nucleated cell counts were estimated. Sequencing used immunoSEQ multiplex PCR; TCRdb keeps in-frame clones, though not all of them. V and J calls and clone size are given by that table; D and trimming were obtained from the DNA. The sample has approximately 84,000 clones; approximately 87% are singletons. Per germline, CDR1 MDHEN and CDR2 SYDVKM. CDR3 length equals 16 residues. The V and J ends lost 5 bases and 5 bases respectively, with 16 bases between them. The J gene is TRBJ1-6, the V gene TRBV28, with D possibly being TRBD1 (6 bases). The specimen was peripheral blood. The clonotype was recovered from a human donor in a cohort sampled during active COVID-19. For the CDR3, the DNA is TGTGCCAGCAGTCCCAAACAGGGTTTGAATAATTCACCCCTCCACTTT. This sequence encodes CASSPKQGLNNSPLHF. The whole variable domain, remainder taken from reference TRBV28 and TRBJ1-6, is DVKVTQSSRYLVKRTGEKVFLECVQDMDHENMFWYRQDPGLGLRLIYFSYDVKMKEKGDIPEGYSVSREKKERFSLILESASTNQTSMYLCASSPKQGLNNSPLHFGNGTRLTVT.